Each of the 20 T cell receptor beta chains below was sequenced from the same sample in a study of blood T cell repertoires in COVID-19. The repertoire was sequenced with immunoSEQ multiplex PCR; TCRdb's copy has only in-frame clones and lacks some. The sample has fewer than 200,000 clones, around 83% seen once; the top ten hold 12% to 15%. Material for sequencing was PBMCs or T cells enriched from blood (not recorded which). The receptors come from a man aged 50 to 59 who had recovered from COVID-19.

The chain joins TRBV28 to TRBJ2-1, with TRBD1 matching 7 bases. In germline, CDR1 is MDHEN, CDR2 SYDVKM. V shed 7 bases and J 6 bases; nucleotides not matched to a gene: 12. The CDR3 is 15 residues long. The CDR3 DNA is TGTGCCAGCACCGGACAGGTCCGGGTGAGCAATGAGCAGTTCTTC. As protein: CASTGQVRVSNEQFF.

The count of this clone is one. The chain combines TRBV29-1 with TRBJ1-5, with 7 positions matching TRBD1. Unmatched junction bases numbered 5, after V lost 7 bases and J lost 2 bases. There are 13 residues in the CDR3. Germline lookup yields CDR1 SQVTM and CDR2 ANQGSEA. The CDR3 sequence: CSAYQGGNQPQHF. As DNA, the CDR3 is TGCAGCGCTTACCAGGGGGGCAATCAGCCCCAGCATTTT.

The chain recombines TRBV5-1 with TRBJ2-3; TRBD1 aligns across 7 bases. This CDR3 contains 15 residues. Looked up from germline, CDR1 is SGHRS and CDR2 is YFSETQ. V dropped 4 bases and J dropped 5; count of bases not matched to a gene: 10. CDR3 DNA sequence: TGCGCCAGCAGCACGCTAGGGGGCTCCGGAGATACGCAGTATTTT. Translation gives CASSTLGGSGDTQYF.

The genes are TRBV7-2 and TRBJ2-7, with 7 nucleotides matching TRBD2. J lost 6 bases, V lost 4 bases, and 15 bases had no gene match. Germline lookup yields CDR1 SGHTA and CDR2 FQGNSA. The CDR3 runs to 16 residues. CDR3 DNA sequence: TGTGCCAGCAGCTCCGGTGGGAGCGGGGCCTATCGCGAGCAGTACTTC. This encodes CASSSGGSGAYREQYF.

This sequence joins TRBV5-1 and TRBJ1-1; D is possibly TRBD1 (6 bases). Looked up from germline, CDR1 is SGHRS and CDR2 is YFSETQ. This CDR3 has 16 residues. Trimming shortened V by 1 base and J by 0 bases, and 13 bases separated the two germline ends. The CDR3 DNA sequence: TGCGCCAGCAGCTTGCCTCTACAGGGAATGAACACTGAAGCTTTCTTT. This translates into CASSLPLQGMNTEAFF.

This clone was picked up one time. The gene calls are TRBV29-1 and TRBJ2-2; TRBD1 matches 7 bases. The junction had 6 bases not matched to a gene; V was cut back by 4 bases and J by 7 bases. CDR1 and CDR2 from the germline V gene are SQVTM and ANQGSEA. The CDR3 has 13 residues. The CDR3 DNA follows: TGCAGCGTTGGAAGGGGGCAGGGCGGGGAGCTGTTTTTT. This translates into CSVGRGQGGELFF.

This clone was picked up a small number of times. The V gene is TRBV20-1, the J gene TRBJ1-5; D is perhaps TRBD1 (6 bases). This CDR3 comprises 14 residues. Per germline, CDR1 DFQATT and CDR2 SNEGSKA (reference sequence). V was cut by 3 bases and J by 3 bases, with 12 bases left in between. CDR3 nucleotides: TGCAGTGCTAGTTGGGGGCGGGTCAATCAGCCCCAGCATTTT. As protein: CSASWGRVNQPQHF.

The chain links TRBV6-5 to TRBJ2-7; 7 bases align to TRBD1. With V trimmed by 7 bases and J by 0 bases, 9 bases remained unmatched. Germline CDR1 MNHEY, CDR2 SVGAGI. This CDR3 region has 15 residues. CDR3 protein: CASNSGQVISYEQYF. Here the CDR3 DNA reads TGTGCCAGCAACTCCGGACAGGTAATCTCCTACGAGCAGTACTTC.

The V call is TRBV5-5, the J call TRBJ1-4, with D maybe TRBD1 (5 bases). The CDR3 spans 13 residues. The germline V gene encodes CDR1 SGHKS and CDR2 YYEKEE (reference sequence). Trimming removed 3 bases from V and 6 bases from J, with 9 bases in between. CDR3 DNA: TGTGCCAGCAGCTCTGGGGGGTATGAAAAACTGTTTTTT. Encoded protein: CASSSGGYEKLFF.

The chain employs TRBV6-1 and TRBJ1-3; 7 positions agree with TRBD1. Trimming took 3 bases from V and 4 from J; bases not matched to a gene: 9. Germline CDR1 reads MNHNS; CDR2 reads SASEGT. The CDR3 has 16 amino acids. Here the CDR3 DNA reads TGTGCCAGCAGTGAGGCCGCGACAGGGCGGGGAAACACCATATATTTT. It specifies CASSEAATGRGNTIYF.

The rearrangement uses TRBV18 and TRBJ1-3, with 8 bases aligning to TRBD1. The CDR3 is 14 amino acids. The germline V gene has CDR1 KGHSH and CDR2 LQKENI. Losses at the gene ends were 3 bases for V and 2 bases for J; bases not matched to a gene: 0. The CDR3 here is CASSPDRAGNTIYF. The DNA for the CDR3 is TGTGCCAGCTCACCGGACAGGGCTGGAAACACCATATATTTT.

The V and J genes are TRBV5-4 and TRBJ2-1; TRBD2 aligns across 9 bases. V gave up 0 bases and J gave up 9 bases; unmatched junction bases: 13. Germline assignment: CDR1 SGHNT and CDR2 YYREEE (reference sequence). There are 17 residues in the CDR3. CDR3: CASSLDQRGARAGEQFF. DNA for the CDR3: TGTGCCAGCAGCTTGGACCAGCGGGGGGCTCGGGCTGGTGAGCAGTTCTTC.

The CDR3 sequence: CASSKASFLGNEQFF. CDR3 coding DNA: TGTGCCAGCAGCAAAGCAAGTTTCCTAGGCAATGAGCAGTTCTTC. The J gene is TRBJ2-1, the V gene TRBV21-1; the D call in the table, TRBD2, was not verified against the DNA. TRBV21-1 is annotated as a pseudogene. The CDR3 has 15 residues.

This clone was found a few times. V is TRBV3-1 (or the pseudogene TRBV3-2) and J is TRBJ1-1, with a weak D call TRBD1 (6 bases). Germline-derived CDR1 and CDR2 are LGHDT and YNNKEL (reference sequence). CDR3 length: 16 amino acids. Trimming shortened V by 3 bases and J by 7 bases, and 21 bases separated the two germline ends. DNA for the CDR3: TGTGCCAGCAGCCACCGTCTTTCGAACAGGGCGGATGAAGCTTTCTTT. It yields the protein CASSHRLSNRADEAFF.

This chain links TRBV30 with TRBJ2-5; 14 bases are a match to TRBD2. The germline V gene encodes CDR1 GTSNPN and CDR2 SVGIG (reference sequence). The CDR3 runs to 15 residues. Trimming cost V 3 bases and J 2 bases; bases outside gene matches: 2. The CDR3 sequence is CAWRRLAGGQETQYF. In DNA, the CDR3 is TGTGCCTGGAGGCGACTAGCGGGGGGGCAAGAGACCCAGTACTTC.

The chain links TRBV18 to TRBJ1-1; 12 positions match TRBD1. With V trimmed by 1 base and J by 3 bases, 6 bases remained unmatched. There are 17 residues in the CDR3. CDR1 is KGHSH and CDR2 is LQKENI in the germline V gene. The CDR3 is CASSPQGTGGQDTEAFF. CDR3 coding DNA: TGTGCCAGCTCACCACAAGGGACAGGGGGCCAAGACACTGAAGCTTTCTTT.

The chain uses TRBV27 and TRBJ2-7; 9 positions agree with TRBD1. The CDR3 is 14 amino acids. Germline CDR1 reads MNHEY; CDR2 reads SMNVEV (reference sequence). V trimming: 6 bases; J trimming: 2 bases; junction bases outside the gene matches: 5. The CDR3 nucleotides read TGTGCCAGCAGCTTGGGACAGGGCGCCTACGAGCAGTACTTC. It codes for CASSLGQGAYEQYF.

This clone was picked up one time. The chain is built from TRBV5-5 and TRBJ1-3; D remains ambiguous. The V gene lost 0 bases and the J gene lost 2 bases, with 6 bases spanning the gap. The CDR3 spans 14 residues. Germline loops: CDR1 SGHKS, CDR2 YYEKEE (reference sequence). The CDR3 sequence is CASSLAIAGNTIYF. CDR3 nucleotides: TGTGCCAGCAGCTTGGCAATAGCTGGAAACACCATATATTTT.

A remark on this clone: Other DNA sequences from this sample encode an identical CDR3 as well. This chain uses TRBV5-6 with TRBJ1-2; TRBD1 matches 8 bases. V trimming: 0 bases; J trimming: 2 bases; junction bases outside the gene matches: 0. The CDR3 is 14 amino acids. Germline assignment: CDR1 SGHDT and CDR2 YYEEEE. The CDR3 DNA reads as TGTGCCAGCAGCTTGGGACAGGGGAACTATGGCTACACCTTC. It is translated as CASSLGQGNYGYTF. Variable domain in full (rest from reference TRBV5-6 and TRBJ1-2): DAGVTQSPTHLIKTRGQQVTLRCSPKSGHDTVSWYQQALGQGPQFIFQYYEEEERQRGNFPDRFSGHQFPNYSSELNVNALLLGDSALYLCASSLGQGNYGYTFGSGTRLTVV.

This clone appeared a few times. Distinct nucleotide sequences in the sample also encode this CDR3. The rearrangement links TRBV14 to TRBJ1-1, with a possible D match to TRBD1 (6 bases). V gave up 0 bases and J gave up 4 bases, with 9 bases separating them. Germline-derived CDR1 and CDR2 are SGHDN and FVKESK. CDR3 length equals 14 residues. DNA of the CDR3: TGTGCCAGCAGCCAAGATTCAGGGGTCACTGAAGCTTTCTTT. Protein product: CASSQDSGVTEAFF.